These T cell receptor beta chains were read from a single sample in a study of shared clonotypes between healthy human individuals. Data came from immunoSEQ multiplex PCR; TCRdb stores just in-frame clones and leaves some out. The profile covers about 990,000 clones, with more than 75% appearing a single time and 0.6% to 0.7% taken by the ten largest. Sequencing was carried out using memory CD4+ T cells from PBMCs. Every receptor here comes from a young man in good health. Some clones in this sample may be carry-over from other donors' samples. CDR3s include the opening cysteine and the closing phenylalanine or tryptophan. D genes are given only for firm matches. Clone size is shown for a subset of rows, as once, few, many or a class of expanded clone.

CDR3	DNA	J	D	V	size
CASTLDRDTEAFF	TGTGCCAGTACCCTGGACAGGGACACTGAAGCTTTCTTT	TRBJ1-1	TRBD1	TRBV19	.
CASSPLGAGAYNEQFF	TGTGCCAGCAGCCCGCTGGGGGCGGGGGCCTACAATGAGCAGTTCTTC	TRBJ2-1	.	TRBV7-3	few
CASSTGEGVNTIYF	TGTGCCAGCAGTACAGGGGAGGGGGTAAACACCATATATTTT	TRBJ1-3	TRBD1	TRBV6-5	.
CASSRSGRTDTQYF	TGTGCCAGCAGTCGTAGCGGACGCACAGATACGCAGTATTTT	TRBJ2-3	.	TRBV6-5	.
CASSTRAGGPFNEQFF	TGTGCCAGCAGCACCCGAGCGGGAGGGCCGTTCAATGAGCAGTTCTTC	TRBJ2-1	TRBD2	TRBV9	.
CASSPLTGGDGYTF	TGTGCCAGCTCCCCTCTTACAGGGGGCGATGGCTACACCTTC	TRBJ1-2	TRBD1	TRBV18	.
CASSGVPGYRHTEAFF	TGTGCCAGCAGTGGAGTTCCGGGATACCGGCACACTGAAGCTTTCTTT	TRBJ1-1	.	TRBV6-1	.
CASSDAGANRETQYF	TGTGCCAGCAGTGATGCGGGAGCGAATCGAGAGACCCAGTACTTC	TRBJ2-5	TRBD2	TRBV2	once
CASSIGPAPDTQYF	TGTGCCAGCAGCATAGGACCGGCCCCAGATACGCAGTATTTT	TRBJ2-3	.	TRBV5-6	many
CASSLSTGNYGYTF	TGTGCCAGCAGCCTCTCGACAGGGAACTATGGCTACACCTTC	TRBJ1-2	TRBD1	TRBV4-2	.
CASSPQGVGNTGELFF	TGCGCCAGCAGCCCCCAGGGGGTAGGGAACACCGGGGAGCTGTTTTTT	TRBJ2-2	TRBD1	TRBV4-1	.
CASSQVPWADTQYF	TGCGCCAGCAGCCAGGTTCCATGGGCGGATACGCAGTATTTT	TRBJ2-3	.	TRBV4-3	.
CASSPSDSAYEQYF	TGTGCCAGCAGCCCCTCGGACTCAGCCTACGAGCAGTACTTC	TRBJ2-7	.	TRBV13	.
CASSIVKTSAETQYF	TGTGCCAGTAGTATAGTCAAGACTAGCGCGGAGACCCAGTACTTC	TRBJ2-5	TRBD2	TRBV19	.
CASSLGVAGNDEQFF	TGCGCCAGCAGCTTGGGGGTAGCGGGAAATGATGAGCAGTTCTTC	TRBJ2-1	TRBD2	TRBV5-1	few
CASSLVAGNQPQHF	TGTGCCAGCAGCTTAGTCGCGGGCAATCAGCCCCAGCATTTT	TRBJ1-5	.	TRBV5-5	.
CATSRGGDSYEQYF	TGTGCCACCAGCAGAGGGGGGGACAGCTACGAGCAGTACTTC	TRBJ2-7	.	TRBV15	.
CASSQEKGPLRVNEQFF	TGTGCCAGCAGCCAAGAAAAAGGGCCCCTGAGGGTGAATGAGCAGTTCTTC	TRBJ2-1	.	TRBV14	few
CASSILGDRSYEQYF	TGTGCCAGTAGTATTCTTGGGGACCGGTCCTACGAGCAGTACTTC	TRBJ2-7	.	TRBV19	.
CASSFGGAGDNEQFF	TGTGCCAGCAGTTTCGGGGGCGCGGGTGACAATGAGCAGTTCTTC	TRBJ2-1	.	TRBV28	.
CASSPGSSGNEQYF	TGTGCCAGTAGTCCTGGGAGTAGCGGCAACGAGCAGTACTTC	TRBJ2-7	.	TRBV19	many
CASSGLQGADFYEQYF	TGTGCCAGCAGCGGATTACAGGGGGCGGATTTCTACGAGCAGTACTTC	TRBJ2-7	TRBD1	TRBV7-3	.
CASRGSNGAGVEQYF	TGTGCCAGCAGGGGGTCGAACGGGGCCGGTGTTGAGCAGTACTTC	TRBJ2-7	.	TRBV28	many
CASSLTGNEKLFF	TGTGCCAGCAGCTTGACAGGGAATGAAAAACTGTTTTTT	TRBJ1-4	.	TRBV5-8	once
CASSLSGQETQYF	TGTGCCAGCAGCTTATCAGGGCAAGAGACCCAGTACTTC	TRBJ2-5	.	TRBV11-3	.
CASSPSLYGYTF	TGTGCCAGCAGCCCAAGCCTTTATGGCTACACCTTC	TRBJ1-2	.	TRBV5-5	.
CASSLTSGYTDTQYF	TGTGCCAGCAGCTTAACTAGCGGATACACAGATACGCAGTATTTT	TRBJ2-3	TRBD2	TRBV11-2	few
CASSLRRRGYGYTF	TGTGCCAGCAGCTTAAGGCGACGGGGCTATGGCTACACCTTC	TRBJ1-2	.	TRBV7-2	few
CATSRVSGGYTF	TGTGCCACCAGCAGAGTGTCGGGAGGCTACACCTTC	TRBJ1-2	.	TRBV15	.
CASSIQGVPFGYGYTF	TGTGCCAGTAGTATTCAGGGCGTCCCGTTCGGCTATGGCTACACCTTC	TRBJ1-2	.	TRBV19	.
CASSLGRGYGYTF	TGTGCCAGCAGCTTAGGCAGGGGCTATGGCTACACCTTC	TRBJ1-2	.	TRBV7-2	many
CASRLTTGFQGYTF	TGCGCCAGCAGACTGACAACAGGGTTTCAGGGCTACACCTTC	TRBJ1-2	.	TRBV5-1	.
CASSLDWGGGTDTQYF	TGCGCCAGCAGCTTGGATTGGGGGGGAGGTACAGATACGCAGTATTTT	TRBJ2-3	TRBD2	TRBV5-1	.
CASSPQMTSGGYEQYF	TGTGCCAGCTCACCACAAATGACTAGCGGGGGGTACGAGCAGTACTTC	TRBJ2-7	TRBD2	TRBV18	.
CASSPAPTNEKLFF	TGCGCCAGCAGCCCGGCTCCAACTAATGAAAAACTGTTTTTT	TRBJ1-4	.	TRBV5-1	.
CSAARGRDKNIQYF	TGCAGCGCTGCGAGGGGGAGGGACAAAAACATTCAGTACTTC	TRBJ2-4	.	TRBV29-1	.
CSARDKGEAFF	TGCAGTGCTAGAGATAAGGGGGAAGCTTTCTTT	TRBJ1-1	.	TRBV20-1	.